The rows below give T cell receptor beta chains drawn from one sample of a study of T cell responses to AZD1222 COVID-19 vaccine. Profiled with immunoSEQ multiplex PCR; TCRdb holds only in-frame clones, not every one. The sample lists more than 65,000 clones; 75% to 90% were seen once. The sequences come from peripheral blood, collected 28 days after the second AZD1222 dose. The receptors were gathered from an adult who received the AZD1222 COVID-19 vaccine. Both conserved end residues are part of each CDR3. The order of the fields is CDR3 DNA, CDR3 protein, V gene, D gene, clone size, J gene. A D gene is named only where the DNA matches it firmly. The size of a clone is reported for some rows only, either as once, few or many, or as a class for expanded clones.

CDR3 DNA: TGTGCCAGCGGGACAGACCTGGGGAATGAAAAACTGTTTTTT
CDR3 protein: CASGTDLGNEKLFF
V gene: TRBV27
D gene: TRBD1
clone size: once
J gene: TRBJ1-4

CDR3 DNA: TGTGCCAGCAGTTTAGACAACAATGAGCAGTTCTTC
CDR3 protein: CASSLDNNEQFF
V gene: TRBV12-3/TRBV12-4
D gene: .
clone size: .
J gene: TRBJ2-1

CDR3 DNA: TGTGCCAGCAGTTTGACAAGTTACGAGCAGTACTTC
CDR3 protein: CASSLTSYEQYF
V gene: TRBV28
D gene: .
clone size: .
J gene: TRBJ2-7

CDR3 DNA: TGTGCCAGCAGCTTGGGGGCGGAGACCCAGTACTTC
CDR3 protein: CASSLGAETQYF
V gene: TRBV5-4
D gene: .
clone size: .
J gene: TRBJ2-5

CDR3 DNA: TGTGCCACCAGCAGAGTGGCGGGAATCTACAATGAGCAGTTCTTC
CDR3 protein: CATSRVAGIYNEQFF
V gene: TRBV15
D gene: .
clone size: once
J gene: TRBJ2-1

CDR3 DNA: TGTGCCAGCAGTTTGCCGGGACAGGGAAAGGTCGGGGAGCTGTTTTTT
CDR3 protein: CASSLPGQGKVGELFF
V gene: TRBV28
D gene: TRBD1
clone size: .
J gene: TRBJ2-2

CDR3 DNA: TGCACCAGCAAATCGTGCAGGGGGGCGCGAGGCTACGAGCAGTACTTC
CDR3 protein: CTSKSCRGARGYEQYF
V gene: TRBV1
D gene: .
clone size: .
J gene: TRBJ2-7

CDR3 DNA: TGTGCCAGCAGCCACAGGCGCTACCGCTCTGGAAACACCATATATTTT
CDR3 protein: CASSHRRYRSGNTIYF
V gene: TRBV7-9
D gene: .
clone size: .
J gene: TRBJ1-3

CDR3 DNA: TGTGCCAGCAGCCGATTAACTAGCGGGAGCCCCACCGGGGAGCTGTTTTTT
CDR3 protein: CASSRLTSGSPTGELFF
V gene: TRBV4-2
D gene: TRBD2
clone size: .
J gene: TRBJ2-2

CDR3 DNA: TGTGCCAGCAGCTTAGACAAGGGAGGACAGCCCCAGCATTTT
CDR3 protein: CASSLDKGGQPQHF
V gene: TRBV5-8
D gene: .
clone size: .
J gene: TRBJ1-5

CDR3 DNA: TGCAGCGGAAAAAGGGGGGGCAGGGACACTGAAGCTTTCTTT
CDR3 protein: CSGKRGGRDTEAFF
V gene: TRBV29-1
D gene: .
clone size: .
J gene: TRBJ1-1

CDR3 DNA: TGTGCCAGCACTCCCCCAGGGTCTTGGGAAAAACTGTTTTTT
CDR3 protein: CASTPPGSWEKLFF
V gene: TRBV28
D gene: .
clone size: .
J gene: TRBJ1-4

CDR3 DNA: TGCGCCAGCAGCCCCACGGGGGCCTATAATGAAAAACTGTTTTTT
CDR3 protein: CASSPTGAYNEKLFF
V gene: TRBV5-1
D gene: .
clone size: .
J gene: TRBJ1-4

CDR3 DNA: TGTGCCAGTAGTATGGGACTAGTTGAGCAGTTCTTC
CDR3 protein: CASSMGLVEQFF
V gene: TRBV19
D gene: TRBD2
clone size: .
J gene: TRBJ2-1

CDR3 DNA: TGTGCCAGCAGCTTACAGGGGTATGGCTACACCTTC
CDR3 protein: CASSLQGYGYTF
V gene: TRBV7-2
D gene: .
clone size: .
J gene: TRBJ1-2

CDR3 DNA: TGTGCCAGCAGTCCTACAGGGGCAGGTCGGTTCTTC
CDR3 protein: CASSPTGAGRFF
V gene: TRBV6-5
D gene: TRBD1
clone size: once
J gene: TRBJ2-1

CDR3 DNA: TGCGCCAGCAGCTTAACCTTAACAGGGGGCGGGGAGCTGTTTTTT
CDR3 protein: CASSLTLTGGGELFF
V gene: TRBV5-1
D gene: TRBD1
clone size: .
J gene: TRBJ2-2

CDR3 DNA: TGTGCCAGCTCACCGTCTGGGGGCACAGATACGCAGTATTTT
CDR3 protein: CASSPSGGTDTQYF
V gene: TRBV18
D gene: .
clone size: .
J gene: TRBJ2-3

CDR3 DNA: TGTGCCATCAAACCAGCACTTAATTCACCCCTCCACTTT
CDR3 protein: CAIKPALNSPLHF
V gene: TRBV10-3
D gene: .
clone size: few
J gene: TRBJ1-6

CDR3 DNA: TGCGCCAGCAGCCTTACCGGGACAACAAGCTCTGGAAACACCATATATTTT
CDR3 protein: CASSLTGTTSSGNTIYF
V gene: TRBV4-1
D gene: .
clone size: .
J gene: TRBJ1-3

CDR3 DNA: TGTGCCAGCAGTTACTCTGTACCTCCCGAGGGAGAGACCCAGTACTTC
CDR3 protein: CASSYSVPPEGETQYF
V gene: TRBV6-5
D gene: .
clone size: .
J gene: TRBJ2-5

CDR3 DNA: TGTGCCAGCAGCCAGGGACTAGCGGGAGGTCGAACCGGGGAGCTGTTTTTT
CDR3 protein: CASSQGLAGGRTGELFF
V gene: TRBV5-4
D gene: TRBD2
clone size: few
J gene: TRBJ2-2

CDR3 DNA: TGTGCCAGCAGCCCCGCCGGGGGACGGGCAGATACGCAGTATTTT
CDR3 protein: CASSPAGGRADTQYF
V gene: TRBV14
D gene: .
clone size: .
J gene: TRBJ2-3

CDR3 DNA: TGTGCCACCAGTGATCCCCAGGACAGGCGGAACACCGGGGAGCTGTTTTTT
CDR3 protein: CATSDPQDRRNTGELFF
V gene: TRBV24-1
D gene: TRBD1
clone size: .
J gene: TRBJ2-2

CDR3 DNA: TGTGCCAGCAGCAACCCGGACAGTGATTTGAACACTGAAGCTTTCTTT
CDR3 protein: CASSNPDSDLNTEAFF
V gene: TRBV28
D gene: .
clone size: .
J gene: TRBJ1-1

CDR3 DNA: TGTGCCACCAGCCCCGGTGGGGGCTCGAACACTGAAGCTTTCTTT
CDR3 protein: CATSPGGGSNTEAFF
V gene: TRBV15
D gene: .
clone size: .
J gene: TRBJ1-1

CDR3 DNA: TGCAGTGCTCCCTCTAGCGGGGGCCGATATTTT
CDR3 protein: CSAPSSGGRYF
V gene: TRBV20-1
D gene: TRBD2
clone size: .
J gene: TRBJ2-3

CDR3 DNA: TGTGCCAGCAGCTCATTCAGGGCTGCAACTAATGAAAAACTGTTTTTT
CDR3 protein: CASSSFRAATNEKLFF
V gene: TRBV7-2
D gene: .
clone size: .
J gene: TRBJ1-4

CDR3 DNA: TGTGCCATCAGTGAAGAAACAGGAGGGGGTGAAAAACTGTTTTTT
CDR3 protein: CAISEETGGGEKLFF
V gene: TRBV10-3
D gene: .
clone size: .
J gene: TRBJ1-4

CDR3 DNA: TGTGCCAGCAGTTCCGTGTGGCCACTTGGGACCCAGTACTTC
CDR3 protein: CASSSVWPLGTQYF
V gene: TRBV28
D gene: .
clone size: .
J gene: TRBJ2-5

CDR3 DNA: TGTGCCAGCAGCAAAGCGTACAGGGGGAACACAGATACGCAGTATTTT
CDR3 protein: CASSKAYRGNTDTQYF
V gene: TRBV21-1
D gene: .
clone size: once
J gene: TRBJ2-3

CDR3 DNA: TGTGCCAGCAGCTCCCGGACGGAGAGCTCTGGAAACACCATATATTTT
CDR3 protein: CASSSRTESSGNTIYF
V gene: TRBV9
D gene: .
clone size: .
J gene: TRBJ1-3

CDR3 DNA: TGTGCCAGCAGCCTAGGAGGCAGTTCATCAAATGAAAAACTGTTTTTT
CDR3 protein: CASSLGGSSSNEKLFF
V gene: TRBV5-4
D gene: .
clone size: .
J gene: TRBJ1-4

CDR3 DNA: TGTGCCAGCTCACCAGGTACAGGAACGCATGGCTACACCTTC
CDR3 protein: CASSPGTGTHGYTF
V gene: TRBV18
D gene: .
clone size: .
J gene: TRBJ1-2

CDR3 DNA: TGTGCCAGCAGCTTCCAGGGGAACGAGCAGTACTTC
CDR3 protein: CASSFQGNEQYF
V gene: TRBV7-2
D gene: .
clone size: .
J gene: TRBJ2-7

CDR3 DNA: TGTGCCAGCAGCGTCGGGACTAGCGGGGGGTCGAGCTCCTACAATGAGCAGTTCTTC
CDR3 protein: CASSVGTSGGSSSYNEQFF
V gene: TRBV9
D gene: TRBD2
clone size: .
J gene: TRBJ2-1

CDR3 DNA: TGTGCCAGCAGCAGGGCCTCAGCGGGAGGTACCTACGAGCAGTACTTC
CDR3 protein: CASSRASAGGTYEQYF
V gene: TRBV7-6
D gene: TRBD2
clone size: .
J gene: TRBJ2-7

CDR3 DNA: TGTGCCAGCAGTTTGGTGGCAGGGCAGCCCCAGCATTTT
CDR3 protein: CASSLVAGQPQHF
V gene: TRBV28
D gene: .
clone size: .
J gene: TRBJ1-5

CDR3 DNA: TGTGCCAGCAGTCACCGACAGCAAAATTCACCCCTCCACTTT
CDR3 protein: CASSHRQQNSPLHF
V gene: TRBV27
D gene: .
clone size: once
J gene: TRBJ1-6